The source of this T cell receptor beta chain is a study of T cells in localized non-small cell lung cancer. Findings and caveats of the study: Heterogeneity within the tumor remains possible, as just one region underwent sequencing. The study linked higher blood T cell density to longer overall survival. A median of roughly 57 clones ranked among the top 100 in tumor appeared in adjacent lung. Of the tissues analyzed, uninvolved adjacent lung showed maximal T cell clonality, greater than tumor.

Assay used: immunoSEQ multiplex PCR; TCRdb lists only in-frame clones, some missing. The data hold roughly 38,000 clones, with 70% to 90% observed a single time. On this clone itself: Antigen: not known.

The V end lost 6 bases, the J end lost 1 base, and 13 bases lay between the germline ends. There are 15 residues in the CDR3. Per the germline V gene, CDR1 is MNHNS and CDR2 is SASEGT. The sequence came from a male donor aged 60 or over with stage II lung adenocarcinoma. The chain is built from TRBV6-1 and TRBJ2-1, with TRBD1 as a possible D gene (6 bases). This specimen was peripheral blood mononuclear cells, taken before any cancer treatment. The CDR3, as DNA: TGTGCCAGCAGAGCCCCACAGGGATCCTACAATGAGCAGTTCTTC. Residues: CASRAPQGSYNEQFF.